Given below is one T cell receptor (beta chain) in context. The sort gate was single viable CD3+CD4+CD8-CD45RO+ cells for memory CD4+ T cells. Only in-frame clones appear in the TCRdb table, and some are missing; sequencing was by immunoSEQ multiplex PCR. The repertoire holds around 30,000 clones, with around 76% as singletons. This sample stems from a study of memory CD4+ T cells and cytomegalovirus serostatus. The CDR3 loop spans 19 amino acids. The germline gives CDR1 SGHRS, CDR2 YFSETQ. With V trimmed by 2 bases and J by 0 bases, 12 bases remained unmatched. Sequenced material: memory CD4+ T cells from blood. The chain has TRBV5-1 and TRBJ2-3; 10 bases are a match to TRBD2. The source of this sequence is an adult in good health and CMV-seronegative. Some clones in this sample may be carry-over from other donors' samples. The CDR3 coding sequence is TGCGCCAGCAGCTTCGGTAGCGGGGGGACTTCCCTCAGCACAGATACGCAGTATTTT. Translation: CASSFGSGGTSLSTDTQYF.